These T cell receptor beta chains were read from a single sample in a study of T cells in Graves' hyperthyroidism and ophthalmopathy. One entry per CDR3 protein, called by TCRdb with MiXCR from the multiplex PCR reads. The sample has some 800,000 distinct CDR3 sequences, roughly 40% seen once. The sequencing input was blood. The receptors come from a young man with Graves' hyperthyroidism. Both conserved end residues are part of each CDR3. The D gene is left open where the match is weak. Rows may omit the clone size; those that give it use once, few, many or a size class.

j_call clone_size v_call d_call cdr3_aa cdr3_nt
TRBJ1-2 NA TRBV5-1 NA CASSFGGGDGYTF TGCGCCAGCAGCTTTGGAGGGGGGGACGGCTACACCTTC
TRBJ2-5 NA TRBV7-8 TRBD2 CASSFLLAGGETQYF TGTGCCAGCAGTTTCCTCCTAGCGGGGGGCGAGACCCAGTACTTC
TRBJ1-4 NA TRBV7-3 TRBD1 CASSRGTDLNEKLFF TGTGCCAGCAGCCGGGGGACAGATCTTAATGAAAAACTGTTTTTT
TRBJ2-7 NA TRBV20-1 TRBD1 CSALQGGAAEQYF TGCAGTGCTTTACAGGGGGGCGCTGCCGAGCAGTACTTC
TRBJ2-7 NA TRBV15 TRBD1 CATSPKIQGASEQYF TGTGCCACCAGCCCTAAGATTCAGGGGGCGAGTGAGCAGTACTTC
TRBJ2-2 few TRBV7-2 NA CASSEDIRELFF TGTGCCAGCAGCGAAGACATTAGGGAGCTGTTTTTT
TRBJ1-5 few TRBV20-1 NA CSASREITGNQPQHF TGCAGTGCTAGTCGGGAGATTACAGGGAATCAGCCCCAGCATTTT
TRBJ2-7 few TRBV6-6 TRBD1 CASSLTGTGSEEQYF TGTGCCAGCAGTCTAACCGGGACAGGGAGTGAGGAGCAGTACTTC
TRBJ2-7 few TRBV19 NA CASSISGDVPEQYF TGTGCCAGTAGTATATCCGGCGATGTCCCCGAGCAGTACTTC
TRBJ2-5 NA TRBV20-1 TRBD1 CSARGGTGDGETQYF TGCAGTGCTAGAGGGGGGACAGGGGATGGAGAGACCCAGTACTTC
TRBJ2-7 NA TRBV20-1 TRBD2 CSAREGTSGASYEQYF TGCAGTGCTAGAGAAGGAACTAGCGGGGCCTCCTACGAGCAGTACTTC
TRBJ2-7 few TRBV6-5 TRBD1 CASGQGAFEQYF TGTGCCAGCGGACAGGGGGCGTTTGAGCAGTACTTC
TRBJ2-5 NA TRBV7-2 NA CASSSPTQGFRETQYF TGTGCCAGCAGCTCGCCCACACAGGGTTTTAGGGAGACCCAGTACTTC
TRBJ1-5 few TRBV14 NA CASSRGGASNQPQHF TGTGCCAGCAGCCGCGGGGGGGCCTCCAATCAGCCCCAGCATTTT
TRBJ2-7 NA TRBV20-1 NA CSATLRGGYEQYF TGCAGTGCTACCCTAAGGGGGGGATACGAGCAGTACTTC
TRBJ2-7 NA TRBV7-9 TRBD2 CASSFGLAGHYEQYF TGTGCCAGCAGCTTCGGGCTAGCGGGACACTACGAGCAGTACTTC
TRBJ2-2 few TRBV19 NA CASSKDRKGTGELFF TGTGCCAGTAGTAAAGACAGGAAAGGGACCGGGGAGCTGTTTTTT
TRBJ2-7 many TRBV7-6 NA CASSLGPGKYEQYF TGTGCCAGCAGCTTAGGGCCAGGAAAATACGAGCAGTACTTC
TRBJ1-4 many TRBV15 TRBD1 CATSRGQGAFNEKLFF TGTGCCACCAGCAGGGGACAGGGGGCGTTTAATGAAAAACTGTTTTTT
TRBJ2-2 few TRBV4-1 NA CASSQGLVGAGELFF TGCGCCAGCAGCCAAGGACTAGTGGGGGCTGGGGAGCTGTTTTTT
TRBJ2-1 NA TRBV2 NA CASSDVRGGYNEQFF TGTGCCAGCAGTGATGTCAGGGGAGGCTACAATGAGCAGTTCTTC